The rows below give T cell receptor beta chains drawn from one sample of a study of human T cells and chemical hapten exposure. TCRdb ran MiXCR on the RACE reads and lists one entry per CDR3 protein. The sample shows 35,000 to 50,000 distinct CDR3 sequences, 3.7% of them seen only once. Sample: whole blood. The receptors shown here come from a human donor in good health. Some clones in this sample may be carry-over from other donors' samples. The CDR3 runs from the conserved cysteine through the conserved F or W. D genes are given only for firm matches. Rows give clone size only sometimes, using once, few, many, or a class for an expanded clone.

len: 12
j_gene: TRBJ2-6
abundance: many
d_gene: TRBD1
v_gene: TRBV28
CDR3nt: TGTGCCAGCAGTACGGACAGGGACGTCCTGACTTTC
CDR3aa: CASSTDRDVLTF

len: 16
j_gene: TRBJ1-5
abundance: many
d_gene: TRBD1
v_gene: TRBV6-2/TRBV6-3
CDR3nt: TGTGCCAGCAGATCAGGACAGGGCCTAAAATCGGCGCCCCAGCATTTT
CDR3aa: CASRSGQGLKSAPQHF

len: 16
j_gene: TRBJ2-2
abundance: many
d_gene: .
v_gene: TRBV28
CDR3nt: TGTGCCAGCAGTCCTCCCGGGGGAGCGAACACCGGGGAGCTGTTTTTT
CDR3aa: CASSPPGGANTGELFF

len: 19
j_gene: TRBJ2-7
abundance: many
d_gene: .
v_gene: TRBV4-1
CDR3nt: TGCGCCAGCAGCCCTAAGATTGGGGCCCAAACGGTCCCGGGACGCGAGCAGTACTTC
CDR3aa: CASSPKIGAQTVPGREQYF

len: 16
j_gene: TRBJ2-5
abundance: few
d_gene: TRBD2
v_gene: TRBV19
CDR3nt: TGTGCCAGTAGTCCCGATCGACTAGCGGGGCAAGAGACCCAGTACTTC
CDR3aa: CASSPDRLAGQETQYF

len: 16
j_gene: TRBJ1-4
abundance: many
d_gene: TRBD1
v_gene: TRBV6-6
CDR3nt: TGTGCCAGCAGTTACCCTAGACAGGGGAAGAATGAAAAACTGTTTTTT
CDR3aa: CASSYPRQGKNEKLFF

len: 17
j_gene: TRBJ2-2
abundance: many
d_gene: .
v_gene: TRBV4-1
CDR3nt: TGCGCCAGCAGCCAAGAGGTTGGGGGGCTGAACACCGGGGAGCTGTTTTTT
CDR3aa: CASSQEVGGLNTGELFF

len: 11
j_gene: TRBJ1-1
abundance: many
d_gene: .
v_gene: TRBV11-2
CDR3nt: TGTGCCAGCAGACGAGGACCTGCGGCTTTCTTT
CDR3aa: CASRRGPAAFF

len: 16
j_gene: TRBJ2-4
abundance: .
d_gene: .
v_gene: TRBV28
CDR3nt: TGTGCCAGCAGTTCCGCAGGTAGCGGAGCCAAAAACATTCAGTACTTC
CDR3aa: CASSSAGSGAKNIQYF

len: 13
j_gene: TRBJ1-4
abundance: .
d_gene: .
v_gene: TRBV7-2
CDR3nt: TGTGCCAGCAGCTTATGGCTTGGCGAAAAACTGTTTTTT
CDR3aa: CASSLWLGEKLFF

len: 15
j_gene: TRBJ2-3
abundance: few
d_gene: TRBD1
v_gene: TRBV28
CDR3nt: TGTGCCAGCAGTTTCTTAGGACAGGGGGCAGATACGCAGTATTTT
CDR3aa: CASSFLGQGADTQYF

len: 14
j_gene: TRBJ2-7
abundance: .
d_gene: .
v_gene: TRBV5-4
CDR3nt: TGTGCCAGCAGCTTAAGCTACGGCCCCTACGAGCAGTACTTC
CDR3aa: CASSLSYGPYEQYF

len: 14
j_gene: TRBJ2-5
abundance: many
d_gene: .
v_gene: TRBV18
CDR3nt: TGTGCCAGCTCACCCGACGGAGAGCGAGAGACCCAGTACTTC
CDR3aa: CASSPDGERETQYF

len: 17
j_gene: TRBJ2-1
abundance: many
d_gene: .
v_gene: TRBV11-2
CDR3nt: TGTGCCAGCAGCCCGGAGCCAGGGGGGGCAGGCTACAATGAGCAGTTCTTC
CDR3aa: CASSPEPGGAGYNEQFF

len: 16
j_gene: TRBJ1-5
abundance: few
d_gene: .
v_gene: TRBV4-2
CDR3nt: TGTGCCAGCAGCCCAAACCAGGGGCGCGGGGATCAGCCCCAGCATTTT
CDR3aa: CASSPNQGRGDQPQHF

len: 15
j_gene: TRBJ2-7
abundance: few
d_gene: .
v_gene: TRBV9
CDR3nt: TGTGCCAGCAGCGTAGAGGCAGAGTCGACCTACGAGCAGTACTTC
CDR3aa: CASSVEAESTYEQYF

len: 14
j_gene: TRBJ2-1
abundance: many
d_gene: TRBD1
v_gene: TRBV6-5
CDR3nt: TGTGCCAGCAGTTACTGGGACAGTAACAATGAGCAGTTCTTC
CDR3aa: CASSYWDSNNEQFF

len: 13
j_gene: TRBJ2-7
abundance: many
d_gene: .
v_gene: TRBV28
CDR3nt: TGTGCCAGCAGCGCGGGACTCCACTACGAGCAGTACTTC
CDR3aa: CASSAGLHYEQYF

len: 14
j_gene: TRBJ2-3
abundance: many
d_gene: TRBD2
v_gene: TRBV6-2/TRBV6-3
CDR3nt: TGTGCCAGCAGACTAGCGGGAGACGCAGATACGCAGTATTTT
CDR3aa: CASRLAGDADTQYF

len: 15
j_gene: TRBJ1-1
abundance: many
d_gene: TRBD1
v_gene: TRBV5-1
CDR3nt: TGCGCCAGCAGCTTGAGGACAGGGGATAACACTGAAGCTTTCTTT
CDR3aa: CASSLRTGDNTEAFF